The clone carrying this TCR beta chain showed up just a few times. The antigen is not known. This entry belongs to a study of CD8 T cells in ankylosing spondylitis. Making use of molecular barcodes, quantitative 5'-RACE generated TCR beta libraries. TCRdb redid the calling of the 5' RACE reads with MiXCR, one entry per CDR3 protein. The sample yields around 890,000 distinct CDR3 sequences, 12% seen once. Study results and caveats: As reported, disease-linked clones showed significant enrichment in matched ankylosing spondylitis synovial fluid. Clones linked to the disease showed a CD8+ phenotype. They occurred at relatively low frequencies in peripheral blood. Typical of ankylosing spondylitis blood, it appeared, was a TCR beta motif of seven to nine highly homologous variants. Reactive arthritis synovial fluid and blood previously showed some of these motif variants.

Germline loops: CDR1 MNHNS, CDR2 SASEGT. With 6 bases removed from V and 0 bases from J, the gap between germline ends came to 6 bases. This CDR3 has 13 amino acids. The chain recombines TRBV6-1 with TRBJ1-5; D is uncertain. Material for sequencing was blood, either unsorted or a sorted T cell fraction (not recorded which). The origin of this receptor is a male donor with ankylosing spondylitis. CDR3 residues: CASRVTSNQPQHF. The CDR3 nucleotides read TGTGCCAGCAGGGTGACTAGCAATCAGCCCCAGCATTTT.